The T cell receptor (beta chain) described here comes from a study of blood T cell repertoires in COVID-19. Across the whole study: Researchers got acute and convalescent COVID-19 samples from the United States, Italy and Spain. In each case, the material was cDNA or gDNA derived from T cells, B-cell-depleted T cells, or PBMCs.

This CDR3 is 15 amino acids long. V was cut by 0 bases and J by 5 bases, with 14 bases left in between. CDR1 is SGDLS and CDR2 is YYNGEE in the germline V gene. Original processing methods: Reference gene primer amplification gave nucleated cell count estimates. TCRdb's copy holds only in-frame clones and misses some; the assay was immunoSEQ multiplex PCR. V and J calls and clone size are as listed in that table; D and trimming were resolved from the DNA. The sample lists about 43,000 clones, about 85% occurring once. Source material: peripheral blood. The sequence was collected from a woman aged 80 or over with active COVID-19. V is TRBV9 and J is TRBJ2-5, with D tentatively TRBD2 (5 bases). This chain's CDR3 is CASSVEGLAGETQYF. The CDR3 DNA is TGTGCCAGCAGCGTAGAAGGGCTAGCCGGGGAGACCCAGTACTTC.